These 21 T cell receptor beta chains originate from one sample sequenced in a study of patients and donors after allogeneic stem cell transplantation. TCRdb passed the RT-PCR reads through MiXCR, listing each CDR3 protein once. This table has 1,500 to 2,000 distinct CDR3 sequences, approximately 22% appearing once. The sample consisted of blood, either unsorted or a sorted T cell fraction (not recorded which). The receptors were sampled from a human donor who was either an allogeneic HSCT recipient or a stem cell or donor lymphocyte infusion donor (not recorded which). It is not recorded whose cells these are; they may come from a transplant donor.

CDR3 loop: CSAAQLSTDTQYF. The CDR3, as DNA: TGCAGCGCTGCACAGTTAAGCACAGATACGCAGTATTTT. The chain couples TRBV29-1 to TRBJ2-3; D call uncertain. The V end lost 7 bases, the J end lost 0 bases, and 11 bases lay between the germline ends. CDR1 is SQVTM and CDR2 is ANQGSEA in the germline V gene. This CDR3 comprises 13 residues.

The chain uses TRBV5-1 and TRBJ2-7, with 9 bases identical to TRBD1. Germline V gene lookup returns CDR1 SGHRS and CDR2 YFSETQ. V lost 6 bases and J lost 2; bases outside the gene matches: 9. The CDR3 totals 15 residues. Written as DNA, the CDR3 is TGCGCCAGCACCCCGGACAGGGGATTAACCTACGAGCAGTACTTC. Translation: CASTPDRGLTYEQYF.

This clonotype has only a few counts. The chain uses TRBV28 and TRBJ2-7; possible D gene TRBD1, 6 bases. Trimming removed 5 bases at V and 2 bases at J, with 10 bases between. The germline V gene has CDR1 MDHEN and CDR2 SYDVKM. The CDR3 loop spans 13 amino acids. As DNA, the CDR3 is TGTGCCAGCAGTGACAGGAGAGCCTACGAGCAGTACTTC. This sequence encodes CASSDRRAYEQYF. Variable domain in full (rest from reference TRBV28 and TRBJ2-7): DVKVTQSSRYLVKRTGEKVFLECVQDMDHENMFWYRQDPGLGLRLIYFSYDVKMKEKGDIPEGYSVSREKKERFSLILESASTNQTSMYLCASSDRRAYEQYFGPGTRLTVT.

The chain has TRBV7-2 and TRBJ2-3, with D hard to call. Germline-derived CDR1 and CDR2 are SGHTA and FQGNSA. V was clipped by 6 bases and J by 5 bases, with 9 bases between them. The CDR3 extends over 12 amino acids. CDR3 in amino acids: CASRAVGDTQYF. The CDR3 coding sequence is TGTGCCAGCAGAGCCGTCGGAGATACGCAGTATTTT.

This clonotype is labeled as medium-sized. V gene TRBV15 combines with J gene TRBJ1-2, with TRBD1 matching 7 bases. In germline, CDR1 is LNHNV, CDR2 YYDKDF (reference sequence). With V trimmed by 0 bases and J by 6 bases, 7 bases remained unmatched. This CDR3 contains 15 residues. CDR3 region: CATSRDLHRGHGYTF. The CDR3 bases are TGTGCCACCAGCAGAGATTTACACAGGGGCCATGGCTACACCTTC.

This clonotype is medium-sized (0.01 to 0.1%) in the sample. The CDR3 loop is CASSKAGGMTVEQYF. The DNA for the CDR3 is TGTGCCAGCAGCAAAGCCGGTGGGATGACGGTCGAGCAGTACTTC. The chain is built from TRBV21-1 and TRBJ2-7. TRBV21-1 corresponds to a pseudogene. The CDR3 consists of 15 residues.

The chain joins TRBV5-5 to TRBJ2-1; 7 positions match TRBD2. With 0 bases clipped from V and 8 bases from J, the junction kept 11 bases outside the gene matches. This CDR3 is built from 16 residues. Per germline, CDR1 SGHKS and CDR2 YYEKEE (reference sequence). CDR3 residues: CASSLAGEGFWDEQFF. The CDR3 bases are TGTGCCAGCAGCTTGGCTGGGGAGGGATTCTGGGATGAGCAGTTCTTC.

A few counts support this clonotype. The chain is built from TRBV2 and TRBJ2-7; D is unresolved. The ends were cut back, 3 bases at V and 0 bases at J, with 6 bases in the middle. Germline V gives CDR1 SNHLY, CDR2 FYNNEI. This CDR3 comprises 13 residues. CDR3 DNA: TGTGCCAGCAGTGACCCTTACTCCTACGAGCAGTACTTC. Translation gives CASSDPYSYEQYF.

This clonotype has more than one count but fewer than ten. This chain uses TRBV5-1 with TRBJ2-3; 9 bases agree with TRBD2. The length of the CDR3 is 16 residues. Germline CDR1 reads SGHRS; CDR2 reads YFSETQ. Losses at the gene ends were 0 bases for V and 0 bases for J; bases not matched to a gene: 2. The CDR3 region is CASSLVAGASTDTQYF. CDR3 bases: TGCGCCAGCAGCTTGGTAGCGGGGGCTAGCACAGATACGCAGTATTTT.

The V call is TRBV20-1, the J call TRBJ2-7, with 10 bases identical to TRBD1. Germline-derived CDR1 and CDR2 are DFQATT and SNEGSKA (reference sequence). The CDR3 runs to 12 residues. Losses at the gene ends were 6 bases for V and 5 bases for J; bases not matched to a gene: 4. CDR3 sequence: CSAGTGDNEQYF. The CDR3, as DNA: TGCAGTGCCGGGACAGGGGACAACGAGCAGTACTTC.

The chain links TRBV12-3 or TRBV12-4 to TRBJ1-1; 9 positions agree with TRBD1. V trimming: 6 bases; J trimming: 1 base; junction bases outside the gene matches: 3. CDR3 length: 14 residues. The CDR3 DNA is TGTGCCAGCAGCCCGGGACAGGGGAACACTGAAGCTTTCTTT. Its protein product is CASSPGQGNTEAFF.

This clonotype is large (0.1 to 1%) in the sample. An end of the junction does not agree with germline; a read error may underlie this. This chain connects TRBV7-6 to TRBJ2-3, with 7 bases matching TRBD2. The CDR3 runs to 13 residues. Germline lookup yields CDR1 SGHVS and CDR2 FNYEAQ. Here the CDR3 reads CASSLAATDTQYF. The CDR3, as DNA: TGTGCCAGCAGCCTAGCGGCCACAGATACGCAGTATTTT.

Only a few counts were recorded for this clonotype. The chain joins TRBV18 to TRBJ2-5, with D tentatively TRBD1 (5 bases). The CDR3 contains 13 residues. Germline V gives CDR1 KGHSH, CDR2 LQKENI. Trimming removed 8 bases from V and 3 bases from J, with 13 bases in between. As DNA, the CDR3 is TGTGCCAGCCGATTTGGGGCTGAAGAGACCCAGTACTTC. This encodes CASRFGAEETQYF.

This clonotype is deemed medium-sized (0.01 to 0.1%). The J gene is TRBJ2-3, the V gene TRBV5-1; D unresolved. This CDR3 comprises 16 residues. Germline lookup yields CDR1 SGHRS and CDR2 YFSETQ. V shed 0 bases and J shed 2 bases, with 13 bases lying between them. The CDR3 DNA reads as TGCGCCAGCAGCTTGGGCAGTGAGACTTACACAGATACGCAGTATTTT. Translation: CASSLGSETYTDTQYF.

The V and J genes are TRBV6-1 and TRBJ2-3; no clear D gene. Germline CDR1 is MNHNS and CDR2 is SASEGT. Trimming shortened V by 6 bases and J by 9 bases, and 10 bases separated the two germline ends. The CDR3 sequence is 11 residues long. The CDR3 is CASSLRSTQYF. In DNA form, the CDR3 reads TGTGCCAGCAGCCTACGGTCGACGCAGTATTTT.

This chain uses TRBV11-2 with TRBJ2-7, with 10 nucleotides matching TRBD1. Germline V gene data show CDR1 as SGHAT and CDR2 as FQNNGV. With V trimmed by 5 bases and J by 3 bases, 4 bases remained unmatched. This CDR3 spans 14 amino acids. The CDR3 DNA is TGTGCCAGCAGCGCAAGGACAGGGGGCTACGAGCAGTACTTC. Residues: CASSARTGGYEQYF.

The V and J genes are TRBV6-4 and TRBJ2-1, with D perhaps being TRBD1 or TRBD2 (7 bases each). V was pared by 3 bases and J by 10 bases, with 13 bases between. This CDR3 has 13 amino acids. Germline loops: CDR1 MRHNA, CDR2 SNTAGT. CDR3 sequence reads: CASSEGGDREQFF. In nucleotides, the CDR3 is TGTGCCAGCAGTGAGGGAGGGGACAGAGAGCAGTTCTTC.

The V call is TRBV20-1, the J call TRBJ2-1, with 8 bases that match TRBD2. The CDR3 extends over 13 amino acids. The germline CDR1 and CDR2 sequences are DFQATT and SNEGSKA (reference sequence). For the CDR3, the DNA is TGCAGCTCGTACGGGGGGGCCGGCAATGAGCAGTTCTTC. Protein sequence: CSSYGGAGNEQFF.

This clonotype showed up just once. J is TRBJ2-1 and V is TRBV7-8; a possible D gene is TRBD1 (5 bases). The CDR3 loop spans 13 amino acids. The V end was cut by 5 bases, the J end by 9 bases, with 14 bases between. Per germline, CDR1 SGHVS and CDR2 FQNEAQ. The CDR3 protein is CASSPQGGGEQFF. For the CDR3, the DNA is TGTGCCAGCAGCCCTCAGGGCGGCGGTGAGCAGTTCTTC.

This clonotype was detected a few times. The CDR3 region is CASSDSDNTEAFF. The DNA of the CDR3 is TGTGCCAGCAGTGACTCGGACAACACTGAAGCTTTCTTT. The genes are TRBV6-4 and TRBJ1-1; D unclear. The CDR3 is made up of 13 amino acids. Per germline, CDR1 MRHNA and CDR2 SNTAGT. Trimming took 0 bases from V and 2 from J, leaving 4 bases between them.

In its sample, this clonotype is medium-sized (0.01 to 0.1%). The rearrangement uses TRBV4-1 and TRBJ2-3; D is perhaps TRBD2 (6 bases). The CDR3 has 13 residues. V was trimmed by 7 bases and J by 0 bases, leaving 8 bases between them. Germline loops: CDR1 MGHRA, CDR2 YSYEKL. CDR3 amino acids: CASKEGSTDTQYF. DNA for the CDR3: TGCGCCAGCAAGGAGGGTAGCACAGATACGCAGTATTTT.